This passage covers 6 T cell receptor beta chains from one sample sequenced in a study of PD-L1 blockade in urothelial cancer. TCRdb's table, derived via immunoSEQ multiplex PCR, lists solely in-frame clones and lacks some. The data show under 150,000 clones, approximately 90% seen once. As to time point: peripheral blood 6 weeks after treatment start. This sample comprised PBMCs, obtained around atezolizumab (anti-PD-L1) treatment. Receptors originate from a man aged 55 to 70 with urothelial cancer.

The rearrangement uses TRBV19 and TRBJ2-3; TRBD1 agrees at 12 bases. From germline, CDR1 is LNHDA and CDR2 SQIVND (reference sequence). V lost 10 bases and J lost 4; bases outside the gene matches: 6. The CDR3 totals 14 residues. The CDR3 nucleotides read TGTGCCATAGGGACAGGGGGCATTGCAGATACGCAGTATTTT. This encodes CAIGTGGIADTQYF.

This chain links TRBV5-1 with TRBJ1-2, with D hard to call. V dropped 7 bases and J dropped 5 bases, with 9 bases sitting between them. CDR3 size: 11 residues. Germline CDR1 reads SGHRS; CDR2 reads YFSETQ. This CDR3 is CASRNNYGYTF. The CDR3 DNA reads TGCGCCAGCCGAAACAATTATGGCTACACCTTC.

The genes are TRBV19 and TRBJ1-1, with 9 bases fitting TRBD1. The CDR3 loop spans 15 amino acids. Germline values: CDR1 LNHDA, CDR2 SQIVND (reference sequence). V was clipped by 4 bases and J by 4 bases; unmatched bases: 7. The CDR3 sequence: CASSTRDRVVTEAFF. CDR3 bases: TGTGCCAGTAGTACCCGGGACAGGGTGGTCACTGAAGCTTTCTTT.

This chain connects TRBV19 to TRBJ2-2, with D perhaps matching TRBD2 (6 bases). The CDR3 sequence is 14 residues long. V lost 7 bases and J 6 bases, leaving 15 bases between the germline ends. CDR1 is LNHDA and CDR2 is SQIVND in the germline V gene (reference sequence). DNA for the CDR3: TGTGCCAGTAATGCGGGGTACGGACCCGGGGAGCTGTTTTTT. It specifies CASNAGYGPGELFF.

The V and J genes are TRBV5-5 and TRBJ1-2, with D possibly matching TRBD1 (6 bases). V was shortened by 6 bases and J by 2 bases, with 11 bases between the two germline ends. The length of the CDR3 is 13 residues. Looked up from germline, CDR1 is SGHKS and CDR2 is YYEKEE (reference sequence). CDR3 residues: CASMRTENYGYTF. In DNA form, the CDR3 reads TGTGCCAGCATGAGGACAGAAAACTATGGCTACACCTTC.

V is TRBV7-9 and J is TRBJ1-2; D is perhaps TRBD1 (5 bases). Germline-derived CDR1 and CDR2 are SEHNR and FQNEAQ (reference sequence). V was trimmed by 2 bases and J by 5 bases, leaving 27 bases between them. CDR3 length: 19 residues. The CDR3 protein is CASSLFFGGADRSGYGYTF. The CDR3 DNA reads as TGTGCCAGCAGCTTATTTTTCGGTGGGGCGGATCGTTCTGGATATGGCTACACCTTC.